This T cell receptor beta chain was sequenced in a study of blood T cell repertoires in COVID-19. This clone has only a few counts. The CDR3 extends over 23 amino acids. Looked up from germline, CDR1 is GTSNPN and CDR2 is SVGIG (reference sequence). Trimming cost V 7 bases and J 0 bases; bases outside gene matches: 33. Under the authors' procedure: Amplified reference gene primers provided the basis for estimating nucleated cell counts. The assay was immunoSEQ multiplex PCR, and TCRdb's table has in-frame clones only and misses some. V, J and clone size reflect that table, while D and trimming were determined from the DNA. In the table there are roughly 320,000 clones, roughly 86% of which are singletons.

The sample taken for sequencing was peripheral blood. This receptor was identified in a young woman with COVID-19, enrolled during active disease. This chain joins TRBV30 and TRBJ1-3; 7 bases align to TRBD1. CDR3 region: CASQTPYSTHRGSLVFSGNTIYF. The CDR3 DNA reads as TGTGCCTCCCAGACTCCTTACTCGACCCACAGGGGTTCTTTGGTTTTCTCTGGAAACACCATATATTTT.